The rows below give T cell receptor beta chains drawn from one sample of a study of neurological immune-mediated disorders. One entry per CDR3 protein results from TCRdb running MiXCR on the 5' RACE reads. The sample lists roughly 70,000 distinct CDR3 sequences, around 3.9% occurring once. The sequenced sample was PBMCs. These receptors were taken from a man aged 30 to 39 with multiple sclerosis. The CDR3 runs from the conserved cysteine through the conserved F or W. Each record gives: clone size, V gene, CDR3 protein. Part of the rows lack a size; the others show once, few, many or a class for expanded clones.

many	TRBV5-1	CASFPGQGAPGELFF
many	TRBV7-9	CASSSDRRVEGYTF
few	TRBV18	CASLPQETQYF
.	TRBV3-1	CASSLRGQVMENIQYF
.	TRBV5-1	CASSLGQGFDGYTF
many	TRBV25-1	CASSEGPSGSQFF
many	TRBV12-3/TRBV12-4	CASSPSGGITDTQYF
many	TRBV6-5	CASSYFGLPANSPLHF
many	TRBV6-5	CASRSRDSNEQFF
many	TRBV7-8	CASSSTGLAGGQTLEETQYF
many	TRBV5-1	CASTSTGEIQETQYF
.	TRBV12-3/TRBV12-4	CASSLWKSYGYTF